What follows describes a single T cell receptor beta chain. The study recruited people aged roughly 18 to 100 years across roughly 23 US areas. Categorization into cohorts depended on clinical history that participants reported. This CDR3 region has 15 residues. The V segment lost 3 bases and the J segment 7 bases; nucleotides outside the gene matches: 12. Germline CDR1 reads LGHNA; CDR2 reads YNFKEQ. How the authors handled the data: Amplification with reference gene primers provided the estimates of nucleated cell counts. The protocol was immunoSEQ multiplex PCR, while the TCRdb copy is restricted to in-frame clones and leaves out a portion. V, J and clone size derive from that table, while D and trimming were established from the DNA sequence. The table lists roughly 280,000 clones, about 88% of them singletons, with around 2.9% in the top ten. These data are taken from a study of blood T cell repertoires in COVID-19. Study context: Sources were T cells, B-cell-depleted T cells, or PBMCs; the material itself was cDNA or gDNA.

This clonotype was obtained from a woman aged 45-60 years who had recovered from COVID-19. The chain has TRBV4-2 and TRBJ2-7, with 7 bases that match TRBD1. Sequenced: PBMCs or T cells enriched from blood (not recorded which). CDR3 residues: CASSHPGTAPTEQYF. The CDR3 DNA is TGTGCCAGCAGCCACCCCGGGACAGCACCTACGGAGCAGTACTTC.